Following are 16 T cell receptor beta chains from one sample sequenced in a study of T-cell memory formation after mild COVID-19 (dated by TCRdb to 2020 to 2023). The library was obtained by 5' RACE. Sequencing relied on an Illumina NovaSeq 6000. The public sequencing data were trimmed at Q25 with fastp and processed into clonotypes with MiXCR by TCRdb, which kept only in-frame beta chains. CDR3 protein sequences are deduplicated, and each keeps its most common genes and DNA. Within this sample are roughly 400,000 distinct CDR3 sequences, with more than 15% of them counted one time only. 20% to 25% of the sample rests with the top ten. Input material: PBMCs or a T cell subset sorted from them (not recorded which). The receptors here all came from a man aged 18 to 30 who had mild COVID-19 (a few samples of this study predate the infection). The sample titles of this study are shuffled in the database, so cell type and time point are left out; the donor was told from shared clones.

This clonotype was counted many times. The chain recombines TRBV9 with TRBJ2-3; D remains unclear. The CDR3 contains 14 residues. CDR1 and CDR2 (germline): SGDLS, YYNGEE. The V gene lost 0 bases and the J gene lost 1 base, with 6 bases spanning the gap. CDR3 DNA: TGTGCCAGCAGCGTAGGTCTTGGCACAGATACGCAGTATTTT. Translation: CASSVGLGTDTQYF.

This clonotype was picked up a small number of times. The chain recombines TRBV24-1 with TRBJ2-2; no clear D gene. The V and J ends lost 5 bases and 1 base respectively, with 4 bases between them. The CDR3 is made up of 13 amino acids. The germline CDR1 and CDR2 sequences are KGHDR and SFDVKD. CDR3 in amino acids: CATSAGNTGELFF. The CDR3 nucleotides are TGTGCCACCAGTGCCGGGAACACCGGGGAGCTGTTTTTT.

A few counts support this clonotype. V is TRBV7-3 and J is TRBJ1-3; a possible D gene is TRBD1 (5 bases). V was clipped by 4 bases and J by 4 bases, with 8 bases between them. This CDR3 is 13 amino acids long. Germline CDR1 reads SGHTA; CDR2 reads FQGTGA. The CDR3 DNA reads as TGTGCCAGCAGCTCGGGGGAGGGAAACACCATATATTTT. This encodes CASSSGEGNTIYF.

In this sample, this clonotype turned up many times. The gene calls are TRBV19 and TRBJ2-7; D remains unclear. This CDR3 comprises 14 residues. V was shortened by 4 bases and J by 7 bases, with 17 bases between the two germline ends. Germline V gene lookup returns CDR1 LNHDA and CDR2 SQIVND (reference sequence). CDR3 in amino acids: CASSSGLTDREQYF. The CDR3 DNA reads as TGTGCCAGTAGTAGCGGTCTTACAGATAGGGAGCAGTACTTC.

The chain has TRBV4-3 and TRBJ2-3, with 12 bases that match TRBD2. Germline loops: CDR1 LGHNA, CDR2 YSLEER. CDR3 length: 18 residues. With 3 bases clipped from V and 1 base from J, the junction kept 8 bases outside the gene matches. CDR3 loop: CASSHPSGGARGTDTQYF. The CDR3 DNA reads TGCGCCAGCAGCCATCCTAGCGGGGGGGCCAGAGGCACAGATACGCAGTATTTT.

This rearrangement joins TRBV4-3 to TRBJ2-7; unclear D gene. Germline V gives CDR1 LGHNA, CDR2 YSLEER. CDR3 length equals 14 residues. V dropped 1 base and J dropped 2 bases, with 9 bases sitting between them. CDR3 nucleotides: TGCGCCAGCAGCCAAGCGATCGGAACCTACGAGCAGTACTTC. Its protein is CASSQAIGTYEQYF.

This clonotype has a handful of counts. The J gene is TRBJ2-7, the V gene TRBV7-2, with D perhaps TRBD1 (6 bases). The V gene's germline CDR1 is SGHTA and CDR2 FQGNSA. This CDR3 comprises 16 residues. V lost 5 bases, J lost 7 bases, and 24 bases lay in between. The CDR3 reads CASSPLGTGPLEEQYF. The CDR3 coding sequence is TGTGCCAGCAGCCCCCTCGGAACAGGGCCCCTGGAGGAGCAGTACTTC.

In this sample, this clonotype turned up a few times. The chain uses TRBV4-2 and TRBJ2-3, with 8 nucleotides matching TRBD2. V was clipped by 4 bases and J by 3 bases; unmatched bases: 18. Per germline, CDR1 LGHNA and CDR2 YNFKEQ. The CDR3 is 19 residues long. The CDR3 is CASSRASGRGVTTTDTQYF. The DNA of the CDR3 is TGTGCCAGCAGCCGGGCCTCTGGGCGGGGGGTAACAACGACAGATACGCAGTATTTT.

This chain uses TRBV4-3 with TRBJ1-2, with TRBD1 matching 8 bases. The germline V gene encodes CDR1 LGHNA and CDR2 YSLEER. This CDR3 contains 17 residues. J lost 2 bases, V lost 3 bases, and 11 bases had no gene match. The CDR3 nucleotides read TGCGCCAGCAGCCATATTGGGACCAGGGGGCGCAACTATGGCTACACCTTC. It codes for CASSHIGTRGRNYGYTF.

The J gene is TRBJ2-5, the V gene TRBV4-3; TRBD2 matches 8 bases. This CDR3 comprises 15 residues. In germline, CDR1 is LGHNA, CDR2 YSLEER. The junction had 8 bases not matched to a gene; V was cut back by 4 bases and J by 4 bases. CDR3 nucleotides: TGCGCCAGCAGCCGTACGGGGGGGGATGGAGAGACCCAGTACTTC. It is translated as CASSRTGGDGETQYF.

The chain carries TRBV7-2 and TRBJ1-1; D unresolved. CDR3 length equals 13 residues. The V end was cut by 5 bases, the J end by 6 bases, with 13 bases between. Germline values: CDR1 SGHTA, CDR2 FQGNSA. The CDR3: CASSPEAGAEAFF. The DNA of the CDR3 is TGTGCCAGCAGCCCGGAGGCCGGGGCTGAAGCTTTCTTT.

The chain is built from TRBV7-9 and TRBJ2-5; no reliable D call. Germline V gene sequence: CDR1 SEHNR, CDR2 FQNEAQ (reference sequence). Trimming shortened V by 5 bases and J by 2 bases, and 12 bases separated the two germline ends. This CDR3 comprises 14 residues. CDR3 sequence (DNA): TGTGCCAGCAGCCAAGTAGACATTCAAGAGACCCAGTACTTC. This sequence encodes CASSQVDIQETQYF.

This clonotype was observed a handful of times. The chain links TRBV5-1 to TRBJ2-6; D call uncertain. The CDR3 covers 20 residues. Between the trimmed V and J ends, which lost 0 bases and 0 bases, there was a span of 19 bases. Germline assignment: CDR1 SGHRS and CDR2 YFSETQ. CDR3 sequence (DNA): TGCGCCAGCAGCTTGGGACCCATCAGAGTCGCGGCCTCTGGGGCCAACGTCCTGACTTTC. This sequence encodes CASSLGPIRVAASGANVLTF.

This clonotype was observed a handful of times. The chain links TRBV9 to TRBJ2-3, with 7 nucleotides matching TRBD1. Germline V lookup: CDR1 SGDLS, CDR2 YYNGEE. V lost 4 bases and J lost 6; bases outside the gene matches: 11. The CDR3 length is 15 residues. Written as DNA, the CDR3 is TGTGCCAGCAGCCCCCGTGTAGGGGGCGGGGATACGCAGTATTTT. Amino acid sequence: CASSPRVGGGDTQYF.

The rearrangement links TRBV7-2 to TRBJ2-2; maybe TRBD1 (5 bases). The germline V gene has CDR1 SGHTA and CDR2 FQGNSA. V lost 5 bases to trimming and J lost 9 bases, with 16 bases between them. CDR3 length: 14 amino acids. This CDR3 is CASSVPGIPRELFF. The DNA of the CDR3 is TGTGCCAGCAGCGTCCCAGGGATTCCCCGGGAGCTGTTTTTT.

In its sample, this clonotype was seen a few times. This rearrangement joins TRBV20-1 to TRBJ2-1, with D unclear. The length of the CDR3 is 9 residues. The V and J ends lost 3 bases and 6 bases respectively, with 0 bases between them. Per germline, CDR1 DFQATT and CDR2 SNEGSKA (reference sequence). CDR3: CSASNEQFF. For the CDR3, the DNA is TGCAGTGCTAGCAATGAGCAGTTCTTC.